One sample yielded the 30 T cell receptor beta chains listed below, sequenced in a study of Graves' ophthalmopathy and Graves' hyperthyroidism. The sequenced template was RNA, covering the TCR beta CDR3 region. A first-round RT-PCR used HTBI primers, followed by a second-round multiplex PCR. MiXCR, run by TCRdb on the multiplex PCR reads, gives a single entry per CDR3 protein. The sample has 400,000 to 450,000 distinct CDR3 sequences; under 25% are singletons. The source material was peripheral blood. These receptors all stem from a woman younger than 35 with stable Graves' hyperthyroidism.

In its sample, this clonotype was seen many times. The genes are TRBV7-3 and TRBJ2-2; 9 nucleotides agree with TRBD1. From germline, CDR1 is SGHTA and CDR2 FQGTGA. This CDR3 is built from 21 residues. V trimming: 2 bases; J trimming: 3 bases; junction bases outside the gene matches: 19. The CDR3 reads CASSLPRPGQGPAMDTGELFF. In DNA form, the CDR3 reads TGTGCCAGCAGCTTACCTAGACCGGGACAGGGTCCGGCGATGGACACCGGGGAGCTGTTTTTT.

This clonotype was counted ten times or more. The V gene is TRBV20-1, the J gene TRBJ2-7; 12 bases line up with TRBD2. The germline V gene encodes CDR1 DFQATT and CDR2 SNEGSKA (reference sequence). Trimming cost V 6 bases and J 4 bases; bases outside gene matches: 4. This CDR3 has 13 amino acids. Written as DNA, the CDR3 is TGCAGTGCAATCGGGACTAGCGGGTACGAGCAGTACTTC. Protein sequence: CSAIGTSGYEQYF.

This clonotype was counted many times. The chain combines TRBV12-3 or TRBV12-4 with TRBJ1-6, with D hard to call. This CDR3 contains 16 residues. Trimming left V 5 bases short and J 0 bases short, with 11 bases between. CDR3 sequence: CASSPRGSSYNSPLHF. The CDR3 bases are TGTGCCAGCAGTCCAAGAGGGAGCTCCTATAATTCACCCCTCCACTTT.

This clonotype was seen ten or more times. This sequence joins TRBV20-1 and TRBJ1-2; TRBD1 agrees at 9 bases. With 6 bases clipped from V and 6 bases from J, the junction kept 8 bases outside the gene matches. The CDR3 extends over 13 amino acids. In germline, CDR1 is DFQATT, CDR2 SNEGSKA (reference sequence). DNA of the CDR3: TGCAGTGCCCCCAGACAGGGGGTCGATGGCTACACCTTC. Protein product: CSAPRQGVDGYTF.

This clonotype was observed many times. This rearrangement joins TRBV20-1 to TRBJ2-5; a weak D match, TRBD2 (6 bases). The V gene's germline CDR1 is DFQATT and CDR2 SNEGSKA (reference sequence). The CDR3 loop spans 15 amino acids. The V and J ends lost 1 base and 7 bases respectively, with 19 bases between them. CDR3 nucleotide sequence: TGCAGTGCTAGAGCTCTCAGCGGGTCCCGGGGGACCCAGTACTTC. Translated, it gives CSARALSGSRGTQYF.

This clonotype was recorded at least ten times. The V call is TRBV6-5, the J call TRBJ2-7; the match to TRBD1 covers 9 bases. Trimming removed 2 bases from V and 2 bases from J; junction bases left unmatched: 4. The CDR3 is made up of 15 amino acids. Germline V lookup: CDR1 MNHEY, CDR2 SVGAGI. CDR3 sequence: CASSYGGQGTYEQYF. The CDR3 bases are TGTGCCAGCAGTTACGGGGGACAGGGAACCTACGAGCAGTACTTC.

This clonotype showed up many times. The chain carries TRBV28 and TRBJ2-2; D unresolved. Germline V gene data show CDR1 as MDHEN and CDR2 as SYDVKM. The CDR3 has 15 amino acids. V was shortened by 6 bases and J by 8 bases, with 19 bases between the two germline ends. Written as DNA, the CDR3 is TGTGCCAGCAGCCTCCTATCGTTCAGGCTAGGGGAGCTGTTTTTT. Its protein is CASSLLSFRLGELFF.

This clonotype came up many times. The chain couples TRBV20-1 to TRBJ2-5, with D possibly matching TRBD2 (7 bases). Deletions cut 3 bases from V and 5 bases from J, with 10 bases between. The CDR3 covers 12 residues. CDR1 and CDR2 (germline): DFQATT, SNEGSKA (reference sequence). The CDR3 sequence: CSARGGRETQYF. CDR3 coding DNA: TGCAGTGCTAGGGGGGGGCGTGAGACCCAGTACTTC.

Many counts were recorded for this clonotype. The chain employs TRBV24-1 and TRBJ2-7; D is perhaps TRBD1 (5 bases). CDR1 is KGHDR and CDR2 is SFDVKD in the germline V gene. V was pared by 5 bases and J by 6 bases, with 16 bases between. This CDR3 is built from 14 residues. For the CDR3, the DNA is TGTGCCACCAGTGGACGACAGTCTCTGGGCGAGCAGTACTTC. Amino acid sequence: CATSGRQSLGEQYF.

The CDR3 loop reads CASSRRTVYSNQPQHF. The CDR3 bases are TGCGCCAGCAGCCGGAGGACAGTTTATAGCAATCAGCCCCAGCATTTT. The chain has TRBV4-1 and TRBJ1-5, with a weak D call TRBD1 (6 bases). Germline V CDR1 and CDR2: MGHRA, YSYEKL. Trimming shortened V by 4 bases and J by 0 bases, and 13 bases separated the two germline ends. The CDR3 sequence is 16 residues long.

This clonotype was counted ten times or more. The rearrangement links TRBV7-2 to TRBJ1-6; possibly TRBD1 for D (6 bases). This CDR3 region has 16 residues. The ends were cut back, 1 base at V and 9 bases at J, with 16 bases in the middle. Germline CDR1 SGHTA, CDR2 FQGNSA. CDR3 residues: CASSLDRAQIGSPLHF. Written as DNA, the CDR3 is TGTGCCAGCAGCTTAGACAGGGCTCAGATAGGTTCACCCCTCCACTTT.

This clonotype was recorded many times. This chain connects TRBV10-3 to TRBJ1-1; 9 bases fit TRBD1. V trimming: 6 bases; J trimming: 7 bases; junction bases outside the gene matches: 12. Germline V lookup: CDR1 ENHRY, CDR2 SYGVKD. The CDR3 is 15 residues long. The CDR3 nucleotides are TGTGCCATCAGGTCCGGAGGACAGGGGTATAGTGAAGCTTTCTTT. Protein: CAIRSGGQGYSEAFF.

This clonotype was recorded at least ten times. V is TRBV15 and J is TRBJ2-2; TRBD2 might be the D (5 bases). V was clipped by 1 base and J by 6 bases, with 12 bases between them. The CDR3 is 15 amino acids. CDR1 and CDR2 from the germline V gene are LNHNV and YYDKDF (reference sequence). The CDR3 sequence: CATSRGRLAPGELFF. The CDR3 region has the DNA TGTGCCACCAGCAGAGGACGTCTAGCACCCGGGGAGCTGTTTTTT.

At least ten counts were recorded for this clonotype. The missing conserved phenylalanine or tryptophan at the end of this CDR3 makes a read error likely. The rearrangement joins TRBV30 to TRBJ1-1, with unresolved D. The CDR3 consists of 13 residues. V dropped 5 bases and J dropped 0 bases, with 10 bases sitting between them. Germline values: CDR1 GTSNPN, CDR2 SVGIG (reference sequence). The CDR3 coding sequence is TGTGCCTGGTCGAGGGTGATGAACACTGAAGCTTTCATT. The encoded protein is CAWSRVMNTEAFI.

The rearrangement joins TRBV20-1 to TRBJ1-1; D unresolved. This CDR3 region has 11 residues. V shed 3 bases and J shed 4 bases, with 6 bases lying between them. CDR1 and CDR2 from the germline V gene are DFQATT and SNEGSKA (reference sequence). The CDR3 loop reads CSASWSTEAFF. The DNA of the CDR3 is TGCAGTGCTAGCTGGAGCACTGAAGCTTTCTTT.

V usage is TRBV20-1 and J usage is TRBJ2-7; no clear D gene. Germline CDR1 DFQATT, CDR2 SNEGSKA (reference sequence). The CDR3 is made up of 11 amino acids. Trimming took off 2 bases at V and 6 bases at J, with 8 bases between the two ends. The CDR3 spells CSARWGTEQYF. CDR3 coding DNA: TGCAGTGCTAGATGGGGAACCGAGCAGTACTTC.

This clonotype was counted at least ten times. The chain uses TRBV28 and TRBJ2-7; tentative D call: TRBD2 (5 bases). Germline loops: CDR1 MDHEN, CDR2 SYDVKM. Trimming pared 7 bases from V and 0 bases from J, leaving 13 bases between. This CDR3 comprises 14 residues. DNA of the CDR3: TGTGCCAGCACCATCCCGGGGAGCTCCTACGAGCAGTACTTC. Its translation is CASTIPGSSYEQYF.

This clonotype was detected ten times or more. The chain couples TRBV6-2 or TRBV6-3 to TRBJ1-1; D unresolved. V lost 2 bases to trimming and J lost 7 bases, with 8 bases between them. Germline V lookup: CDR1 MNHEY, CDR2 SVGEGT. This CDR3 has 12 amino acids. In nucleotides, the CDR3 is TGTGCCAGCAGTTACCTAGGCAGTGAAGCTTTCTTT. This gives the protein CASSYLGSEAFF.

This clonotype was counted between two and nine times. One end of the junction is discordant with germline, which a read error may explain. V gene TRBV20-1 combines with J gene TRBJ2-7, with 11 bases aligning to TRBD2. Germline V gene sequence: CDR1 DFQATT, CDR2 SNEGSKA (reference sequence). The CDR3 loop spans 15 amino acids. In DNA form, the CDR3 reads TGCAGTGTTAGAGCTTCACTAGCGGGGGAAGGAGAGCAGTACTTC. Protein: CSVRASLAGEGEQYF.

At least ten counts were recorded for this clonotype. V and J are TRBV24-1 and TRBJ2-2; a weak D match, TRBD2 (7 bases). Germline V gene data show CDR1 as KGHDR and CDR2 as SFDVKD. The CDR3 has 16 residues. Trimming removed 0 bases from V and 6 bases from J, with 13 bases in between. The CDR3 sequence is CATSDLPRGAAGELFF. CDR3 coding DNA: TGTGCCACCAGTGATTTGCCCCGGGGGGCCGCCGGGGAGCTGTTTTTT.

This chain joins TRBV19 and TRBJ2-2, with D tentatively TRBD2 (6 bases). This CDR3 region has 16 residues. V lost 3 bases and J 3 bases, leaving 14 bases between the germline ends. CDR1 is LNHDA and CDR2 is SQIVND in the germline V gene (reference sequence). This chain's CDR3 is CASSISLASYTGELFF. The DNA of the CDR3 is TGTGCCAGTAGTATCAGCCTAGCGTCTTACACCGGGGAGCTGTTTTTT.

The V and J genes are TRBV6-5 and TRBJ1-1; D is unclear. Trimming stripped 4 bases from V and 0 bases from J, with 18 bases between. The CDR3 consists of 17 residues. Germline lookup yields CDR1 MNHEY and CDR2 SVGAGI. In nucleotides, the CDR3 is TGTGCCAGCAGTTCGTCCTATGAGAGAACCGTGAACACTGAAGCTTTCTTT. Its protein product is CASSSSYERTVNTEAFF.

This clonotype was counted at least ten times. CDR3 residues: CASRDSWYQETQYF. The CDR3 bases are TGTGCCAGCAGGGACAGCTGGTACCAAGAGACCCAGTACTTC. The chain joins TRBV6-1 to TRBJ2-5; tentatively, D is TRBD1 (6 bases). V lost 6 bases and J 0 bases, leaving 11 bases between the germline ends. The CDR3 covers 14 residues. From germline, CDR1 is MNHNS and CDR2 SASEGT.

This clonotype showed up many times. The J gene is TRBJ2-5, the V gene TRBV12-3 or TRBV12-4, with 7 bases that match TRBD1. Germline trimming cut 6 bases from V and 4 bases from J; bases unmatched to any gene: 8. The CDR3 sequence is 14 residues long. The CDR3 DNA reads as TGTGCCAGCAGCCCGACAGGGATAGGAGAGACCCAGTACTTC. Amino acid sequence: CASSPTGIGETQYF.

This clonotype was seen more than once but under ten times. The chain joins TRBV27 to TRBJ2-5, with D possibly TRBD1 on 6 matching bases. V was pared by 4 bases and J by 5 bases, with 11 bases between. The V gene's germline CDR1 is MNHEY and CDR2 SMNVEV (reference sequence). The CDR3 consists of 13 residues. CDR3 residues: CASSSNRVETQYF. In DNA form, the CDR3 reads TGTGCCAGCAGTTCCAACAGGGTGGAGACCCAGTACTTC.

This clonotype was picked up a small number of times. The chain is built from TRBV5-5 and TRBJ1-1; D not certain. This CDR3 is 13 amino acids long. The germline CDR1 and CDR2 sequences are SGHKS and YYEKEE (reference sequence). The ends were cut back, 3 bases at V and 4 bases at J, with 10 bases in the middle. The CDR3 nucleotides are TGTGCCAGCAGCTCCTCTCCGGGCACTGAAGCTTTCTTT. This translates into CASSSSPGTEAFF.

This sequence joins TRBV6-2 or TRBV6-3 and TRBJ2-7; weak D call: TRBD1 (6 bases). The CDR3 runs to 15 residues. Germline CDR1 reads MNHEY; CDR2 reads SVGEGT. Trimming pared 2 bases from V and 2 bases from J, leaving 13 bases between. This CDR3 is CASSYVAGATYEQYF. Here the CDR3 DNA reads TGTGCCAGCAGTTACGTCGCAGGGGCTACCTACGAGCAGTACTTC.

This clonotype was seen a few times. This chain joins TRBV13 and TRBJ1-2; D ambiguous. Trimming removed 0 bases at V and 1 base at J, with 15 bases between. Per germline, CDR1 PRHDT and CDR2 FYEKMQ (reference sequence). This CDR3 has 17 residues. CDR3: CASSLGRKLSFNYGYTF. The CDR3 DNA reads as TGTGCCAGCAGCTTAGGCAGGAAACTAAGCTTTAACTATGGCTACACCTTC.

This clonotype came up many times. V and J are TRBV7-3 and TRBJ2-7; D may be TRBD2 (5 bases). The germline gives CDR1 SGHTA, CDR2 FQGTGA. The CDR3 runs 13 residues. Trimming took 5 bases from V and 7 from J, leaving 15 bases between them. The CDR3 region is CASSPHGMGEQYF. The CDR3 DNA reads TGTGCCAGCAGCCCCCACGGGATGGGGGAGCAGTACTTC. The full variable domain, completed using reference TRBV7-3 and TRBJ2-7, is GAGVSQTPSNKVTEKGKYVELRCDPISGHTALYWYRQSLGQGPEFLIYFQGTGAADDSGLPNDRFFAVRPEGSVSTLKIQRTERGDSAVYLCASSPHGMGEQYFGPGTRLTVT.

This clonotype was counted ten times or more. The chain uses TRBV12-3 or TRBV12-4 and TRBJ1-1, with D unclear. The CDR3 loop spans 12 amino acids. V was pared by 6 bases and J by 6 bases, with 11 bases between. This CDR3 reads CASSSIVAEAFF. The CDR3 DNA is TGTGCCAGCAGCTCCATAGTAGCTGAAGCTTTCTTT.